Below, 5 T cell receptor beta chains from the same sample are listed, as sequenced in a study of CXCR3-negative and CXCR3-positive naive CD8 T cells. The libraries of TRB cDNA were prepared using 5' RACE with UMI labels. TCRdb re-called the 5' RACE reads; every CDR3 protein appears as one record, without DNA. Its table lists 35,000 to 55,000 distinct CDR3 sequences. Sequenced sample: naive CXCR3- CD8+ T cells from blood. Specified subset: CD45RO-CCR7+CD27+CD95- naive CD8+ T cells lacking CXCR3 (TNR3-). The source is a human donor in good health. Some clones in this sample may be carry-over from other donors' samples.

V usage is TRBV28 and J usage is TRBJ2-7; TCRdb outputs TRBD2, but without DNA this stays unchecked. CDR3 length: 14 amino acids. The germline CDR1 and CDR2 sequences are MDHEN and SYDVKM. CDR3 in amino acids: CASSSDGTSVEQYF.

V usage is TRBV2 and J usage is TRBJ2-7; with no DNA, the TCRdb D assignment of TRBD1 cannot be verified. Germline assignment: CDR1 SNHLY and CDR2 FYNNEI. The CDR3 covers 11 residues. The CDR3 sequence: CASYREYEQYF.

The V call is TRBV29-1, the J call TRBJ2-7. Germline V lookup: CDR1 SQVTM, CDR2 ANQGSEA. This CDR3 spans 15 amino acids. The CDR3 is CSAENHGGSSYEQYF.

The CDR3 is CASGLAGGLDTEAFF. The chain recombines TRBV12-5 with TRBJ1-1. Germline V gives CDR1 LGHNT, CDR2 FRNRAP. There are 15 residues in the CDR3.

This sequence joins TRBV29-1 and TRBJ2-5. Per the germline V gene, CDR1 is SQVTM and CDR2 is ANQGSEA. The length of the CDR3 is 14 residues. CDR3: CSVGVLWDQETQYF. Looking up the rest from reference TRBV29-1 and TRBJ2-5 gives the full variable domain: SAVISQKPSRDICQRGTSLTIQCQVDSQVTMMFWYRQQPGQSLTLIATANQGSEATYESGFVIDKFPISRPNLTFSTLTVSNMSPEDSSIYLCSVGVLWDQETQYFGPGTRLLVL.